A single sample is the source of the 25 T cell receptor beta chains below, sequenced in a study of T cells after yellow fever vaccination. TCRdb reprocessed the 5' RACE reads via MiXCR and lists one record per CDR3 protein. The repertoire consists of more than 250,000 distinct CDR3 sequences, with about 6.6% occurring once and the leading ten covering about a sixth. The starting material was PBMCs, obtained around 45 days after the first yellow fever vaccination. The receptors shown here come from a man in his late teens or twenties who received the YFV17D yellow fever vaccine.

The chain employs TRBV6-2 or TRBV6-3 and TRBJ2-7, with 10 bases that match TRBD2. Germline V CDR1 and CDR2: MNHEY, SVGEGT. Trimming removed 5 bases from V and 5 bases from J; junction bases left unmatched: 6. CDR3 size: 14 residues. CDR3 amino acids: CASSPGTSADEQYV. The CDR3 nucleotides read TGTGCCAGCAGTCCCGGGACTAGCGCCGACGAGCAGTACGTC.

This clonotype has a count of ten or more. This sequence joins TRBV19 and TRBJ2-1, with D tentatively TRBD1 or TRBD2 (5 bases each). This CDR3 contains 15 residues. Germline V gene lookup returns CDR1 LNHDA and CDR2 SQIVND (reference sequence). V gave up 1 base and J gave up 0 bases, with 7 bases separating them. The CDR3 loop is CASSIAGLSYNEQFF. CDR3 coding DNA: TGTGCCAGTAGTATAGCGGGGCTCTCCTACAATGAGCAGTTCTTC.

This clonotype was observed at least ten times. The rearrangement links TRBV7-9 to TRBJ2-3; D tentatively fits TRBD1 or TRBD2 (6 bases each). Trimming took 3 bases from V and 3 from J, leaving 16 bases between them. This CDR3 has 16 amino acids. Looked up from germline, CDR1 is SEHNR and CDR2 is FQNEAQ (reference sequence). CDR3 in amino acids: CASSLTGARLTDTQYF. The CDR3 DNA reads as TGTGCCAGCAGCTTGACGGGGGCGAGGTTGACAGATACGCAGTATTTT.

This clonotype has ten or more counts. The chain recombines TRBV5-1 with TRBJ2-1; 8 bases match TRBD2. The junction had 5 bases not matched to a gene; V was cut back by 3 bases and J by 0 bases. CDR3 length: 16 amino acids. Germline assignment: CDR1 SGHRS and CDR2 YFSETQ. CDR3 coding DNA: TGCGCCAGCAGCTCAAACAGCGGGGGCTCCTACAATGAGCAGTTCTTC. It specifies CASSSNSGGSYNEQFF.

The chain has TRBV25-1 and TRBJ2-7, with D perhaps TRBD1 or TRBD2 (5 bases each). Germline V gives CDR1 MGHDK, CDR2 SYGVNS. V dropped 4 bases and J dropped 0 bases, with 10 bases sitting between them. The CDR3 length is 14 residues. In DNA form, the CDR3 reads TGTGCCAGCAGTGGTACGGGGCGCTCCTACGAGCAGTACTTC. Its protein is CASSGTGRSYEQYF.

In this sample, this clonotype turned up a few times. The genes are TRBV6-2 or TRBV6-3 and TRBJ1-1; D is possibly TRBD1 (5 bases). Germline V lookup: CDR1 MNHEY, CDR2 SVGEGT. This CDR3 comprises 14 residues. Trimming took 8 bases from V and 5 from J, leaving 18 bases between them. The CDR3 here is CASSEGGRVTEAFF. The CDR3 DNA is TGTGCCAGCTCTGAGGGAGGCAGGGTGACTGAAGCTTTCTTT.

The genes are TRBV9 and TRBJ2-5, with 10 positions matching TRBD2. Trimming cost V 4 bases and J 4 bases; bases outside gene matches: 10. The CDR3 consists of 16 residues. Germline V gene lookup returns CDR1 SGDLS and CDR2 YYNGEE. The DNA for the CDR3 is TGTGCCAGCAGCCAGGACAGCGGGGGGGCCCGAGAGACCCAGTACTTC. This encodes CASSQDSGGARETQYF.

This clonotype appeared a few times. The chain combines TRBV5-4 with TRBJ2-7; tentative D call: TRBD1 (5 bases). Germline CDR1 is SGHNT and CDR2 is YYREEE (reference sequence). Between the trimmed V and J ends, which lost 1 base and 1 base, there was a span of 9 bases. The CDR3 loop spans 14 amino acids. The CDR3 reads CASSLIGASYEQYF. CDR3 nucleotide sequence: TGTGCCAGCAGCTTGATAGGGGCTTCCTACGAGCAGTACTTC.

This clonotype has a count of ten or more. The rearrangement uses TRBV5-1 and TRBJ1-1; D is ambiguous. The V gene's germline CDR1 is SGHRS and CDR2 YFSETQ. The V and J ends lost 5 bases and 2 bases respectively, with 7 bases between them. The CDR3 sequence is 12 residues long. In DNA, the CDR3 is TGCGCCAGCAGTGGCGGCAACACTGAAGCTTTCTTT. As protein: CASSGGNTEAFF.

A few counts support this clonotype. V gene TRBV12-3 or TRBV12-4 combines with J gene TRBJ1-4; D ambiguous. The CDR3 is 13 amino acids. Deletions cut 1 base from V and 7 bases from J, with 7 bases between. CDR3 residues: CASSLGQLEKLFF. In nucleotides, the CDR3 is TGTGCCAGCAGTTTAGGACAACTTGAAAAACTGTTTTTT.

Ten or more counts support this clonotype. The rearrangement joins TRBV18 to TRBJ2-1; 9 bases map to TRBD1. The trim removed 3 bases at V and 5 bases at J, leaving 5 bases unmatched. Germline loops: CDR1 KGHSH, CDR2 LQKENI. CDR3 length: 15 amino acids. Here the CDR3 DNA reads TGTGCCAGCTCACCCGGGACAGGGTTTGACAATGAGCAGTTCTTC. Translating it yields CASSPGTGFDNEQFF.

In its sample, this clonotype was seen a few times. The chain recombines TRBV20-1 with TRBJ1-1; D is possibly TRBD1 (5 bases). Germline CDR1 DFQATT, CDR2 SNEGSKA (reference sequence). The CDR3 length is 15 residues. V was clipped by 6 bases and J by 5 bases, with 22 bases between them. The DNA for the CDR3 is TGCAGTGCCCCGTCTCCGGGGGGAGGGAGGACTGAAGCTTTCTTT. Protein: CSAPSPGGGRTEAFF.

The V and J genes are TRBV18 and TRBJ2-1; D is undetermined. The CDR3 contains 16 residues. Per germline, CDR1 KGHSH and CDR2 LQKENI. The V end lost 3 bases, the J end lost 0 bases, and 12 bases lay between the germline ends. DNA of the CDR3: TGTGCCAGCTCACCGAACGTCGAATACTCCTACAATGAGCAGTTCTTC. It encodes CASSPNVEYSYNEQFF.

The V and J genes are TRBV5-5 and TRBJ2-5; 10 bases line up with TRBD1. This CDR3 has 16 amino acids. V was pared by 1 base and J by 1 base, with 4 bases of the junction left unmatched. CDR1 is SGHKS and CDR2 is YYEKEE in the germline V gene (reference sequence). Here the CDR3 reads CASSLPRDRGQETQYF. CDR3 nucleotide sequence: TGTGCCAGCAGCTTGCCCCGGGACAGGGGCCAAGAGACCCAGTACTTC.

The chain links TRBV10-3 to TRBJ2-5, with D possibly being TRBD2 (5 bases). Trimming stripped 3 bases from V and 5 bases from J, with 16 bases between. Germline V lookup: CDR1 ENHRY, CDR2 SYGVKD. The length of the CDR3 is 15 residues. This CDR3 reads CAISDAGKPDETQYF. The CDR3 bases are TGTGCCATCAGTGATGCCGGGAAGCCGGACGAGACCCAGTACTTC.

The chain recombines TRBV4-1 with TRBJ1-1, with 9 bases that match TRBD1. The CDR3 runs to 15 residues. V gave up 6 bases and J gave up 5 bases; unmatched junction bases: 10. CDR1 and CDR2 from the germline V gene are MGHRA and YSYEKL. The CDR3 nucleotides are TGCGCCAGCAGAAACCCTGGGACAGGGAGTACTGAAGCTTTCTTT. The encoded protein is CASRNPGTGSTEAFF.

There are a few counts of this clonotype. V gene TRBV19 combines with J gene TRBJ2-2, with D uncertain. V lost 5 bases to trimming and J lost 7 bases, with 11 bases between them. This CDR3 contains 13 residues. Per germline, CDR1 LNHDA and CDR2 SQIVND (reference sequence). Written as DNA, the CDR3 is TGTGCCAGTAGTTTTGACCTTGGCGGGGAGCTGTTTTTT. Encoded protein: CASSFDLGGELFF.

This chain connects TRBV12-3 or TRBV12-4 to TRBJ2-2; TRBD1 agrees at 7 bases. Trimming removed 5 bases from V and 5 bases from J; junction bases left unmatched: 8. This CDR3 contains 15 residues. Written as DNA, the CDR3 is TGTGCCAGCAGTGAGGGACAGACCATTACCGGGGAGCTGTTTTTT. It translates to CASSEGQTITGELFF.

This chain joins TRBV24-1 and TRBJ2-2; D gene uncertain. CDR1 is KGHDR, CDR2 SFDVKD, per germline. V lost 8 bases to trimming and J lost 1 base, with 4 bases between them. The CDR3 spans 12 residues. In DNA form, the CDR3 reads TGTGCCACCATGGGGAACACCGGGGAGCTGTTTTTT. Encoded protein: CATMGNTGELFF.

The chain is built from TRBV5-1 and TRBJ2-6; 12 bases are a match to TRBD2. Unmatched junction bases numbered 1, after V lost 3 bases and J lost 0 bases. The CDR3 runs to 17 residues. Germline CDR1 SGHRS, CDR2 YFSETQ. The CDR3 nucleotides are TGCGCCAGCAGCTGGACTAGCGGGGTCTCTGGGGCCAACGTCCTGACTTTC. It translates to CASSWTSGVSGANVLTF. Together with reference TRBV5-1 and TRBJ2-6, the CDR3 gives the full variable domain: KAGVTQTPRYLIKTRGQQVTLSCSPISGHRSVSWYQQTPGQGLQFLFEYFSETQRNKGNFPGRFSGRQFSNSRSEMNVSTLELGDSALYLCASSWTSGVSGANVLTFGAGSRLTVL.

This clonotype appeared a few times. The rearrangement uses TRBV5-6 and TRBJ2-7; no clear D gene. The CDR3 loop spans 14 amino acids. Germline assignment: CDR1 SGHDT and CDR2 YYEEEE. V was pared by 2 bases and J by 2 bases, with 11 bases between. The CDR3 nucleotides are TGTGCCAGCAGCTTCTCAGGTACTGCCTACGAGCAGTACTTC. It encodes CASSFSGTAYEQYF.

This clonotype was seen only a few times. The rearrangement links TRBV4-2 to TRBJ2-5; 11 bases match TRBD2. Per the germline V gene, CDR1 is LGHNA and CDR2 is YNFKEQ. There are 17 residues in the CDR3. The V gene end was trimmed by 2 bases and the J gene end by 5 bases; junction bases not matched to a gene: 10. The CDR3 reads CASSQPTGTSGSETQYF. CDR3 sequence (DNA): TGTGCCAGCAGCCAACCAACCGGGACTAGCGGTTCCGAGACCCAGTACTTC.

V is TRBV29-1 and J is TRBJ2-4, with unresolved D. This CDR3 has 15 residues. The ends were cut back, 8 bases at V and 6 bases at J, with 23 bases in the middle. CDR1 SQVTM and CDR2 ANQGSEA come from the germline V gene. The CDR3 sequence is CSSSRCPVGSNIQYF. In nucleotides, the CDR3 is TGCAGCTCCTCTCGGTGCCCTGTCGGGTCAAACATTCAGTACTTC. Filled out from reference TRBV29-1 and TRBJ2-4, the complete variable domain reads SAVISQKPSRDICQRGTSLTIQCQVDSQVTMMFWYRQQPGQSLTLIATANQGSEATYESGFVIDKFPISRPNLTFSTLTVSNMSPEDSSIYLCSSSRCPVGSNIQYFGAGTRLSVL.

This clonotype was counted between two and nine times. J is TRBJ2-2 and V is TRBV27; D not certain. Trimming took off 3 bases at V and 4 bases at J, with 6 bases between the two ends. The CDR3 has 13 amino acids. From germline, CDR1 is MNHEY and CDR2 SMNVEV (reference sequence). CDR3 region: CASSFSTTGELFF. The CDR3 DNA reads as TGTGCCAGCAGTTTTTCGACCACCGGGGAGCTGTTTTTT.

There are a few counts of this clonotype. This chain connects TRBV7-9 to TRBJ1-3; D may be TRBD1 (5 bases). Germline V gene lookup returns CDR1 SEHNR and CDR2 FQNEAQ (reference sequence). Trimming removed 0 bases at V and 6 bases at J, with 15 bases between. The CDR3 spans 16 residues. In DNA, the CDR3 is TGTGCCAGCAGCTTAGCCAGGGCGATCAAGACAAACACCATATATTTT. Translation: CASSLARAIKTNTIYF. The variable domain in full, completed from reference TRBV7-9 and TRBJ1-3, reads DTGVSQNPRHKITKRGQNVTFRCDPISEHNRLYWYRQTLGQGPEFLTYFQNEAQLEKSRLLSDRFSAERPKGSFSTLEIQRTEQGDSAMYLCASSLARAIKTNTIYFGEGSWLTVV.